The clone carrying this T cell receptor (beta chain) was counted at least ten times. The data derive from a study of CD8 T cells in ankylosing spondylitis. The CDR3 consists of 17 residues. CDR1 and CDR2 (germline): LNHDA, SQIVND (reference sequence). V lost 4 bases to trimming and J lost 0 bases; unmatched junction nucleotides: 8. One entry per CDR3 protein results from TCRdb running MiXCR on the 5' RACE reads. The sample has approximately 40,000 distinct CDR3 sequences; 4.5% to 6% are singletons. Input material: blood, either unsorted or a sorted T cell fraction (not recorded which). The chain recombines TRBV19 with TRBJ2-1; 8 nucleotides match TRBD2. The receptor was derived from a male donor with ankylosing spondylitis or in good health (not recorded which). The CDR3 DNA follows: TGTGCCAGTAGTACCCTGACTAGCGCGAGCTCCTACAATGAGCAGTTCTTC. It translates to CASSTLTSASSYNEQFF.